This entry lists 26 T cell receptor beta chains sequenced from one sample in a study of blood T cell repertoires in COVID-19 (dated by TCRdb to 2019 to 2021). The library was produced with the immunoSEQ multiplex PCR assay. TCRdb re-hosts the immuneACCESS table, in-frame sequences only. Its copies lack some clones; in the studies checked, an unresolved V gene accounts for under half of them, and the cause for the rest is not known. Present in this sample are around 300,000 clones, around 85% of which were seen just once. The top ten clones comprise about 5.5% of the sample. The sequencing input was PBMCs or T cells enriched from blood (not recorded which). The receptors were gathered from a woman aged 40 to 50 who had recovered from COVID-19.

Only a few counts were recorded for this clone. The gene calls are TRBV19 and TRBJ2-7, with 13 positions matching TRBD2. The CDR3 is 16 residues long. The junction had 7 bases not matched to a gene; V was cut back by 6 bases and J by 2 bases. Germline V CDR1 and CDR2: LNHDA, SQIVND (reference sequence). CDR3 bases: TGTGCCAGTAGCACCGGGACTAGCGGGATGACCTACGAGCAGTACTTC. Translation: CASSTGTSGMTYEQYF.

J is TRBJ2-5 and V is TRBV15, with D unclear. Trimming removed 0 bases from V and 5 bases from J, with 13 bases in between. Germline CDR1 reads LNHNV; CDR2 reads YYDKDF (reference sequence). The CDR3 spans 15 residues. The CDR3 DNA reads TGTGCCACCAGCAGAGATAGCCTCGGAACGGAGACCCAGTACTTC. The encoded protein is CATSRDSLGTETQYF.

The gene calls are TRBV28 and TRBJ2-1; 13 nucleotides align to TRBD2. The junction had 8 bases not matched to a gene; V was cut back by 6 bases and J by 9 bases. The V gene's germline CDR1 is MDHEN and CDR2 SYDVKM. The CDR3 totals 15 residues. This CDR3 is CASRGTSGTSGEQFF. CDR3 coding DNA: TGTGCCAGCAGAGGGACTAGCGGGACGTCCGGTGAGCAGTTCTTC.

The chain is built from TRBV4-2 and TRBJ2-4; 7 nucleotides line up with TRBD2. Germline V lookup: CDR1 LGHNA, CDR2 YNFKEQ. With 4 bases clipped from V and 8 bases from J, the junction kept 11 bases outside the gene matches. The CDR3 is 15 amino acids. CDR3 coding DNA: TGTGCCAGCAGCCCGAAAGCGGGCGGGAGCCACATTCAGTACTTC. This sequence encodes CASSPKAGGSHIQYF.

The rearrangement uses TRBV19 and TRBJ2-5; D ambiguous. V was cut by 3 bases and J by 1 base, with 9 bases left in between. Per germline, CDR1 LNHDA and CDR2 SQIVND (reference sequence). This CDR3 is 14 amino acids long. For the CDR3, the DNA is TGTGCCAGTAGTATGGCGCGGATCCAAGAGACCCAGTACTTC. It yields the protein CASSMARIQETQYF.

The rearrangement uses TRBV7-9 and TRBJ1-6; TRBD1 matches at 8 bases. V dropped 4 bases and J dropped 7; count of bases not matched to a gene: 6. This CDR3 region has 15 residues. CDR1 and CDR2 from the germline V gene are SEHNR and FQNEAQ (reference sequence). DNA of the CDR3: TGTGCCAGCAGCTACAGACAGGGGAACAATTCACCCCTCCACTTT. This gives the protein CASSYRQGNNSPLHF. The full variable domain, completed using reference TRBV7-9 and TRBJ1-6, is DTGVSQNPRHKITKRGQNVTFRCDPISEHNRLYWYRQTLGQGPEFLTYFQNEAQLEKSRLLSDRFSAERPKGSFSTLEIQRTEQGDSAMYLCASSYRQGNNSPLHFGNGTRLTVT.

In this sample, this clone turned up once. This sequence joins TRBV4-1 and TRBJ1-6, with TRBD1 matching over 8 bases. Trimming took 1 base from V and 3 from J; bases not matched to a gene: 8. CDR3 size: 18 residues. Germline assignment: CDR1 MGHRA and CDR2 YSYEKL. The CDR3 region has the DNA TGCGCCAGCAGCCAAGGAACAGGGGGGCGAATCTATAATTCACCCCTCCACTTT. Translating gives CASSQGTGGRIYNSPLHF.

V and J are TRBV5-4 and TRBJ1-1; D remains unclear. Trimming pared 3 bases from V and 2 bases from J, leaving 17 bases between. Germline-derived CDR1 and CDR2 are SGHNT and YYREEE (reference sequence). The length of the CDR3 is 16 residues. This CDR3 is CASSSRGEWTNTEAFF. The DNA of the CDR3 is TGTGCCAGCAGCTCCCGGGGAGAGTGGACTAACACTGAAGCTTTCTTT.

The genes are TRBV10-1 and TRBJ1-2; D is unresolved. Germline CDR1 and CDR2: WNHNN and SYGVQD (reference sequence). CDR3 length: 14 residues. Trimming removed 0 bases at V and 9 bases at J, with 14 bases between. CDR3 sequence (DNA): TGCGCCAGCAGTGAGTCTGTCGGGTCTAGGAGCTACACCTTC. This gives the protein CASSESVGSRSYTF.

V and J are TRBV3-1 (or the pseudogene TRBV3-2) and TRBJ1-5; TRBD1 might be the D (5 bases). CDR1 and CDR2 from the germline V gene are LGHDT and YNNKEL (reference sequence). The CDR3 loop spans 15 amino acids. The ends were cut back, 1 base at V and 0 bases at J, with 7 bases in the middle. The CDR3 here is CASSQGGGSNQPQHF. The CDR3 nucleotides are TGTGCCAGCAGCCAAGGGGGGGGTAGCAATCAGCCCCAGCATTTT.

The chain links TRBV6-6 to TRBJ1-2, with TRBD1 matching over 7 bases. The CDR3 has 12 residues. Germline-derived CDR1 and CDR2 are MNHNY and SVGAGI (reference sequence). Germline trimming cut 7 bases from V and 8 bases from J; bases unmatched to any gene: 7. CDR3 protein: CASTTGVWGYTF. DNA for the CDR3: TGTGCCAGCACCACAGGGGTCTGGGGCTACACCTTC.

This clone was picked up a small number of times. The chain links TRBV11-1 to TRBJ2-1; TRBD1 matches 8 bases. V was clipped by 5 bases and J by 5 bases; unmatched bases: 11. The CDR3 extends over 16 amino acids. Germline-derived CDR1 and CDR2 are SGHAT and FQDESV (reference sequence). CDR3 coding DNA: TGTGCCAGCAGCCTATTTCGCGGACAGGGCGACAATGAGCAGTTCTTC. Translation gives CASSLFRGQGDNEQFF.

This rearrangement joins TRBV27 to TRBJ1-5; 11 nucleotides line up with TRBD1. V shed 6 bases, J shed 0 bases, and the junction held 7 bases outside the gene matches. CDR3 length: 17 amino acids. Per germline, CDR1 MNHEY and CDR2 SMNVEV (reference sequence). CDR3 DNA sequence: TGTGCCAGCAGGAGGACAGGGGGCTTTGTTAGCAATCAGCCCCAGCATTTT. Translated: CASRRTGGFVSNQPQHF.

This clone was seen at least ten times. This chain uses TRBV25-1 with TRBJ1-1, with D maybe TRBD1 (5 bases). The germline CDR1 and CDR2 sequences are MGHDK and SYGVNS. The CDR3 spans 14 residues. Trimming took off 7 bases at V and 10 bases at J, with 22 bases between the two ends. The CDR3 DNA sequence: TGTGCCAGCACACGCAAGGCCGGGGGAGGCCCAGCTTTCTTT. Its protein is CASTRKAGGGPAFF.

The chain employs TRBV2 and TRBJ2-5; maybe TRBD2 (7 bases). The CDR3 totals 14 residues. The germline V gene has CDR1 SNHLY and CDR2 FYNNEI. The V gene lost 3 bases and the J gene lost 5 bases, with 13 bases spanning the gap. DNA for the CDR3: TGTGCCAGCAGTGATAAGGGGGGGGCGGAGACCCAGTACTTC. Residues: CASSDKGGAETQYF.

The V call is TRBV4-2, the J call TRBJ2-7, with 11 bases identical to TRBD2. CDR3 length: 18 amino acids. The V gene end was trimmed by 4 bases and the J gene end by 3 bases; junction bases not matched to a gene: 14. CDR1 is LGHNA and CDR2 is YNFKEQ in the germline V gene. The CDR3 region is CASSRTPRLAGGLYEQYF. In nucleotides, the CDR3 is TGTGCCAGCAGCCGTACACCACGGCTAGCGGGAGGACTCTACGAGCAGTACTTC.

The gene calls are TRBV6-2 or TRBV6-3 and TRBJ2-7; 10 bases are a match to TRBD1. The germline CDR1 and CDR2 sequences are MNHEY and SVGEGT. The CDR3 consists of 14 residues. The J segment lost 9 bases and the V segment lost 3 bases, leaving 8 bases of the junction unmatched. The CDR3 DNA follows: TGTGCCAGCAGTTATCCGGGACAGGGGCTAAGGCAGTACTTC. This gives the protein CASSYPGQGLRQYF.

In nucleotides, the CDR3 is TGTGCCATCAGCGACAGGGGACTAGCGGGAGGAGAGACCCAGTACTTC. Translated: CAISDRGLAGGETQYF. The V call is TRBV10-3, the J call TRBJ2-5, with 15 bases fitting TRBD2. The length of the CDR3 is 16 residues. In germline, CDR1 is ENHRY, CDR2 SYGVKD. V shed 6 bases and J 4 bases; nucleotides not matched to a gene: 6.

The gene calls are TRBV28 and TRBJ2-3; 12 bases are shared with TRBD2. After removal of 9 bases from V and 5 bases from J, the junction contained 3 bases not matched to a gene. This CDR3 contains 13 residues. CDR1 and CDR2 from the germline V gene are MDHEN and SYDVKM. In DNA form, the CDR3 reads TGTGCCAGTCGACTAGCGGGAGAAGATACGCAGTATTTT. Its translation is CASRLAGEDTQYF.

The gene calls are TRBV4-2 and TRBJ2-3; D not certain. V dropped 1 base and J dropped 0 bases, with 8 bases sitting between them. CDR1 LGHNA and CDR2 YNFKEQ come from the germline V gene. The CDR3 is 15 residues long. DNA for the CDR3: TGTGCCAGCAGCCAAGTCGGAGCCAGCACAGATACGCAGTATTTT. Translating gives CASSQVGASTDTQYF.

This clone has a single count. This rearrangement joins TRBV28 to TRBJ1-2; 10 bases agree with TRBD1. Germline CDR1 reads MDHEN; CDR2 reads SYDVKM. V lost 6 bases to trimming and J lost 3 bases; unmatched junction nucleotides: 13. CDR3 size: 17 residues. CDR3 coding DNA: TGTGCCAGCAGACTTCGGGACAGGGGACTTCTAGACTATGGCTACACCTTC. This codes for CASRLRDRGLLDYGYTF.

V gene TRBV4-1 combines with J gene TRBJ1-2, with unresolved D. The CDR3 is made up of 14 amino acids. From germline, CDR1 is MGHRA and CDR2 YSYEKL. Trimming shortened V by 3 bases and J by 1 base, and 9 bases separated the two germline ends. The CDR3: CASSQHSYNYGYTF. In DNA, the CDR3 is TGCGCCAGCAGCCAGCACAGTTATAACTATGGCTACACCTTC.

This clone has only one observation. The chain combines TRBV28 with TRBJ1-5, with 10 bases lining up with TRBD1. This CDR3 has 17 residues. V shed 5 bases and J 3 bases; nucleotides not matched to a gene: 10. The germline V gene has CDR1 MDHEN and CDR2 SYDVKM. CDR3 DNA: TGTGCCAGCAGTACTGACAGGGGGCGAGGAGACAATCAGCCCCAGCATTTT. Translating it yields CASSTDRGRGDNQPQHF.

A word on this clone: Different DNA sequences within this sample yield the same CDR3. The CDR3 spells CATSDPGQGNTGELFF. In nucleotides, the CDR3 is TGTGCCACCAGTGACCCGGGACAAGGTAACACCGGGGAGCTGTTTTTT. This sequence joins TRBV24-1 and TRBJ2-2; D is possibly TRBD1 (6 bases). Germline V gene sequence: CDR1 KGHDR, CDR2 SFDVKD. V lost 4 bases to trimming and J lost 2 bases, with 13 bases between them. The CDR3 loop spans 16 amino acids.

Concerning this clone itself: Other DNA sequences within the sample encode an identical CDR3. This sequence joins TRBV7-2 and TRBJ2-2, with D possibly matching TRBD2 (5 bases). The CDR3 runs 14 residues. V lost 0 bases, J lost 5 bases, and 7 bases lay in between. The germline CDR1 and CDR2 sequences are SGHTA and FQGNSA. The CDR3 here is CASSLARGTGELFF. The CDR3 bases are TGTGCCAGCAGCTTAGCCCGGGGAACCGGGGAGCTGTTTTTT.

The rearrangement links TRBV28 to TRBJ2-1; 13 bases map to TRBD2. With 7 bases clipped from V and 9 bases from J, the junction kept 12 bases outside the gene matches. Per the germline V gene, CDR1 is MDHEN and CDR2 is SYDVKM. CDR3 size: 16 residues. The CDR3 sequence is CASTPGGTSGMREQFF. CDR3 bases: TGTGCCAGCACCCCGGGGGGGACTAGCGGGATGCGTGAGCAGTTCTTC.